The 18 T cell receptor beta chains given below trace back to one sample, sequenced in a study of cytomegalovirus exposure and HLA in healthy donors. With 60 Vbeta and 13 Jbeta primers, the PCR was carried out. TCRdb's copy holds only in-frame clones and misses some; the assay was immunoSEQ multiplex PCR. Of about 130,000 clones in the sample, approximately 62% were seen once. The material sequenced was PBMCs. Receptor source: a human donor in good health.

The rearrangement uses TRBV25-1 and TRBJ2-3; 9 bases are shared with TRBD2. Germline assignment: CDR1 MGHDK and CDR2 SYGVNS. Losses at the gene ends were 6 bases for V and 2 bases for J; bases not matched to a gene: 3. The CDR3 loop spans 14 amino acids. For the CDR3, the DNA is TGTGCCAGCAGAGCGGGAGGCCTCACAGATACGCAGTATTTT. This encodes CASRAGGLTDTQYF.

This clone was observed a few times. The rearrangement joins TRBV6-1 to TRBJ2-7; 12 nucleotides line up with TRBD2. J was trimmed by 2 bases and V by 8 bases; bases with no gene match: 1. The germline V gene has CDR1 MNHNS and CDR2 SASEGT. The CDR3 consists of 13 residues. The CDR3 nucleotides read TGTGCCAGCCGACTAGCGGGAGCCTACGAGCAGTACTTC. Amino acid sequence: CASRLAGAYEQYF.

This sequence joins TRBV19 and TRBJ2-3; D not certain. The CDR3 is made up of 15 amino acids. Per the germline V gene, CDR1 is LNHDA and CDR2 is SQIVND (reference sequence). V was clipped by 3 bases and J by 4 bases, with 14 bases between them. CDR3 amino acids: CASSMTLPTPDTQYF. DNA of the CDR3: TGTGCCAGTAGTATGACACTCCCTACCCCAGATACGCAGTATTTT.

The CDR3 spells CASSLHPGTGASLAKNIQYF. In DNA form, the CDR3 reads TGTGCCAGCAGTTTACACCCCGGGACAGGGGCCTCCCTAGCCAAAAACATTCAGTACTTC. The chain uses TRBV28 and TRBJ2-4, with TRBD1 identical over 10 bases. Germline CDR1 reads MDHEN; CDR2 reads SYDVKM. Germline trimming cut 2 bases from V and 0 bases from J; bases unmatched to any gene: 13. The CDR3 has 20 amino acids.

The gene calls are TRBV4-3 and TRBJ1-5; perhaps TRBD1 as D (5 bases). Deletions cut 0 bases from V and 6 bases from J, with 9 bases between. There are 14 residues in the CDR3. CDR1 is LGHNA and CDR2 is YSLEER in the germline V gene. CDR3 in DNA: TGCGCCAGCAGCCAAGAGACAGCAACTCAGCCCCAGCATTTT. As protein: CASSQETATQPQHF.

The CDR3 nucleotides read TGCGCCAGCAGCAAAGGACTAGCGGGCCTCTACGAGCAGTACTTC. Translated, it gives CASSKGLAGLYEQYF. V and J are TRBV4-1 and TRBJ2-7, with 11 positions matching TRBD2. V was pared by 5 bases and J by 3 bases, with 6 bases of the junction left unmatched. From germline, CDR1 is MGHRA and CDR2 YSYEKL. This CDR3 comprises 15 residues.

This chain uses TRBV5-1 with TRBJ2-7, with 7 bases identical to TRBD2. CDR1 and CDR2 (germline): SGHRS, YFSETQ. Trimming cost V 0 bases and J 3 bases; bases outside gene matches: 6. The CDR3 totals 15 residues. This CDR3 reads CASSLDSGRVYEQYF. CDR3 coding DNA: TGCGCCAGCAGCTTGGATTCGGGGAGGGTCTACGAGCAGTACTTC.

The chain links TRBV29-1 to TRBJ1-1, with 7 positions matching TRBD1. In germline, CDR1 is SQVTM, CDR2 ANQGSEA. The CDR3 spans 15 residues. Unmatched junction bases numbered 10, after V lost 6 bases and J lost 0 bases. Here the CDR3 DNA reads TGCAGCGTGAGGGGACAGCTTACAATGAACACTGAAGCTTTCTTT. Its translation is CSVRGQLTMNTEAFF.

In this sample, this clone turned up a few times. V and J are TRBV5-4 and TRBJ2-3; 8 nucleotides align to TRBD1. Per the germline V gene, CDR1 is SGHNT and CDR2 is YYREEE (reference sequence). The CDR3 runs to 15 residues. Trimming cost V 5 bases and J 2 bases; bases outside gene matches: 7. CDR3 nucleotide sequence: TGTGCCAGCAGTTCGGGACAGGAATCCACAGATACGCAGTATTTT. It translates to CASSSGQESTDTQYF.

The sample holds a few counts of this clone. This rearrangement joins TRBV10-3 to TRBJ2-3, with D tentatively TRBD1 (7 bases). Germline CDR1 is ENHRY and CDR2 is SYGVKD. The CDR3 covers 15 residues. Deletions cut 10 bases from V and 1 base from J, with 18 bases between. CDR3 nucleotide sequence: TGTGCCACTGTAGCAGGGGGGTATGGCACAGATACGCAGTATTTT. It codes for CATVAGGYGTDTQYF.

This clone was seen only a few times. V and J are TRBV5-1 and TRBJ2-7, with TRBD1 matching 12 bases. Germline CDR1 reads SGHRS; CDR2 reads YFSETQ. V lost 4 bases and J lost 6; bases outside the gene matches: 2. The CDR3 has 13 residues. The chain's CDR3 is CASSGDRGREQYF. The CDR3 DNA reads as TGCGCCAGCAGCGGGGACAGGGGGCGCGAGCAGTACTTC.

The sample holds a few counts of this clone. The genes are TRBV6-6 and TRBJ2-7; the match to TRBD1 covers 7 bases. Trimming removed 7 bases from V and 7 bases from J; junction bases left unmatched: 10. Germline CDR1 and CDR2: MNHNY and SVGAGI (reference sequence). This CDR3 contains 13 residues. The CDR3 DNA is TGTGCCAGCACCGCACGGGACAGTCGGGAGCAGTACTTC. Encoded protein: CASTARDSREQYF.

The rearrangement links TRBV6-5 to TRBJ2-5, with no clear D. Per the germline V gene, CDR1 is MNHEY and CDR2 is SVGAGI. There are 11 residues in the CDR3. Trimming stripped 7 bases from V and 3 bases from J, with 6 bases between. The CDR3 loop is CASTRKETQYF. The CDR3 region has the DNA TGTGCCAGCACGCGGAAAGAGACCCAGTACTTC.

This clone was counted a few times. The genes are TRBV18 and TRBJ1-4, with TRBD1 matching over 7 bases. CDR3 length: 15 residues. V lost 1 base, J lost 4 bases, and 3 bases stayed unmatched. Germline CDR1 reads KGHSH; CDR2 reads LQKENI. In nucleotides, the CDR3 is TGTGCCAGCTCACCACACAGGGGAGATAATGAAAAACTGTTTTTT. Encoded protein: CASSPHRGDNEKLFF.

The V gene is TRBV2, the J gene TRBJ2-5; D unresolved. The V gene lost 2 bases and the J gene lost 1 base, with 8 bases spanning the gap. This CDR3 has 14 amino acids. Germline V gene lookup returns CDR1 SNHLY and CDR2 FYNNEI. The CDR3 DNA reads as TGTGCCAGCAGTGAAAACCGGGTCCAAGAGACCCAGTACTTC. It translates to CASSENRVQETQYF.

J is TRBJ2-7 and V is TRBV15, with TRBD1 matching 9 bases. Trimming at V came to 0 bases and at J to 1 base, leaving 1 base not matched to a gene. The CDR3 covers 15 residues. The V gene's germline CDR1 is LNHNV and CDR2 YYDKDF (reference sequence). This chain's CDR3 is CATSREGTGSYEQYF. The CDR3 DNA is TGTGCCACCAGCAGAGAGGGGACAGGGTCCTACGAGCAGTACTTC.

As DNA, the CDR3 is TGTGCCAGCAGTAGGACAGGGGGCTATGGCTACACCTTC. As protein: CASSRTGGYGYTF. The rearrangement uses TRBV6-5 and TRBJ1-2, with 10 nucleotides matching TRBD1. After removal of 5 bases from V and 4 bases from J, the junction contained 1 base not matched to a gene. The germline V gene has CDR1 MNHEY and CDR2 SVGAGI. There are 13 residues in the CDR3.

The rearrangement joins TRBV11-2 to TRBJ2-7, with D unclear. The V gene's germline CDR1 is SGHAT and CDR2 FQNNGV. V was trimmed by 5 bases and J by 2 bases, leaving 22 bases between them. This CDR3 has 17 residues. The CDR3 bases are TGTGCCAGCAGCCCACTTTACTCGCGCGGAATGCCCTACGAGCAGTACTTC. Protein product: CASSPLYSRGMPYEQYF. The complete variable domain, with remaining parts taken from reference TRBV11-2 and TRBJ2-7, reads EAGVAQSPRYKIIEKRQSVAFWCNPISGHATLYWYQQILGQGPKLLIQFQNNGVVDDSQLPKDRFSAERLKGVDSTLKIQPAKLEDSAVYLCASSPLYSRGMPYEQYFGPGTRLTVT.